One and the same sample provided the 18 T cell receptor beta chains below, sequenced in a study of blood T cell repertoires in COVID-19. Here immunoSEQ multiplex PCR was the method, and the copy in TCRdb shows in-frame clones only, minus some. This sample has about 25,000 clones, with approximately 86% found just once. Sequenced input: peripheral blood. The source of these receptors is a man in his forties or fifties with active COVID-19.

The chain carries TRBV9 and TRBJ2-1; D is perhaps TRBD1 (5 bases). Germline assignment: CDR1 SGDLS and CDR2 YYNGEE. The V gene lost 4 bases and the J gene lost 10 bases, with 15 bases spanning the gap. This CDR3 comprises 13 residues. CDR3 bases: TGTGCCAGCAGCACCCCCGGTAGGACAGAGCAGTTCTTC. Protein: CASSTPGRTEQFF.

The J gene is TRBJ2-7, the V gene TRBV30, with D possibly TRBD2 on 6 matching bases. V lost 3 bases and J 7 bases, leaving 10 bases between the germline ends. This CDR3 has 11 amino acids. CDR1 GTSNPN and CDR2 SVGIG come from the germline V gene (reference sequence). This CDR3 reads CAWSWGGEQYF. CDR3 in DNA: TGTGCCTGGAGCTGGGGAGGTGAGCAGTACTTC.

The J gene is TRBJ1-1, the V gene TRBV2, with D maybe TRBD1 (5 bases). Germline V lookup: CDR1 SNHLY, CDR2 FYNNEI. The CDR3 covers 15 residues. V lost 3 bases, J lost 1 base, and 12 bases lay in between. The CDR3 DNA sequence: TGTGCCAGCAGTGATGACGCAGGGCGGAACACTGAAGCTTTCTTT. It yields the protein CASSDDAGRNTEAFF. Combining the CDR3 with reference TRBV2 and TRBJ1-1 gives the whole variable domain EPEVTQTPSHQVTQMGQEVILRCVPISNHLYFYWYRQILGQKVEFLVSFYNNEISEKSEIFDDQFSVERPDGSNFTLKIRSTKLEDSAMYFCASSDDAGRNTEAFFGQGTRLTVV.

V usage is TRBV6-5 and J usage is TRBJ2-7; 9 nucleotides match TRBD2. This CDR3 has 14 amino acids. Germline V CDR1 and CDR2: MNHEY, SVGAGI. The J segment lost 1 base and the V segment lost 2 bases, leaving 0 bases of the junction unmatched. The CDR3 DNA sequence: TGTGCCAGCAGTTACCTAGCGGGGTCCTACGAGCAGTACTTC. Translating it yields CASSYLAGSYEQYF.

The gene calls are TRBV5-3 and TRBJ2-7; 8 bases are shared with TRBD1. TRBV5-3 is assigned to the ORF class and has an uncertain function. This CDR3 comprises 20 residues. V gave up 1 base and J gave up 3 bases; unmatched junction bases: 21. The CDR3 loop reads CARSLSLRGPGTGFFYEQYF. The CDR3 DNA reads TGTGCCAGAAGCTTGAGTCTAAGAGGTCCTGGGACAGGTTTTTTCTACGAGCAGTACTTC.

The rearrangement links TRBV24-1 to TRBJ1-3; TRBD1 might be the D (6 bases). Germline CDR1 reads KGHDR; CDR2 reads SFDVKD. The CDR3 length is 14 residues. Trimming removed 5 bases at V and 4 bases at J, with 11 bases between. As DNA, the CDR3 is TGTGCCACCAGTGCGGGGGGCTCGGGAAACACCATATATTTT. The encoded protein is CATSAGGSGNTIYF.

This chain connects TRBV14 to TRBJ2-3; D might be TRBD1 (6 bases). The V gene's germline CDR1 is SGHDN and CDR2 FVKESK. V was pared by 4 bases and J by 3 bases, with 11 bases between. CDR3 length: 14 residues. The CDR3 DNA is TGTGCCAGCAGCCCATGGACAGATACAGATACGCAGTATTTT. It yields the protein CASSPWTDTDTQYF.

The V gene is TRBV7-2, the J gene TRBJ2-3; possible D gene TRBD2, 5 bases. The CDR3 contains 14 residues. The germline V and J ends were trimmed by 1 base and 4 bases, with 9 bases remaining between them. Germline V CDR1 and CDR2: SGHTA, FQGNSA. The CDR3 loop reads CASSLVASPDTQYF. The CDR3 DNA follows: TGTGCCAGCAGCTTAGTGGCTAGCCCAGATACGCAGTATTTT.

The V call is TRBV7-2, the J call TRBJ2-5; 11 positions agree with TRBD2. The V segment lost 5 bases and the J segment 0 bases; nucleotides outside the gene matches: 5. Per germline, CDR1 SGHTA and CDR2 FQGNSA. This CDR3 is 16 amino acids long. DNA for the CDR3: TGTGCCAGCAGCGACTCTAGCGGGGGGTACCAAGAGACCCAGTACTTC. Residues: CASSDSSGGYQETQYF. Supplemented by reference TRBV7-2 and TRBJ2-5, the full variable domain reads GAGVSQSPSNKVTEKGKDVELRCDPISGHTALYWYRQSLGQGLEFLIYFQGNSAPDKSGLPSDRFSAERTGGSVSTLTIQRTQQEDSAVYLCASSDSSGGYQETQYFGPGTRLLVL.

The rearrangement joins TRBV5-3 to TRBJ1-1; D might be TRBD1 (6 bases). TRBV5-3 is designated an ORF whose function remains uncertain. The CDR3 has 12 residues. V lost 7 bases and J 3 bases, leaving 10 bases between the germline ends. The CDR3 protein is CARESGDTEAFF. DNA for the CDR3: TGTGCCAGAGAATCAGGGGACACTGAAGCTTTCTTT.

The chain combines TRBV5-6 with TRBJ2-7; 9 positions match TRBD1. This CDR3 is built from 16 residues. Germline V gene lookup returns CDR1 SGHDT and CDR2 YYEEEE. The V and J ends lost 1 base and 1 base, in that order; junction bases with no gene match: 6. In DNA form, the CDR3 reads TGTGCCAGCAGCTTGTTCGACAGGGGGATATCCTACGAGCAGTACTTC. This translates into CASSLFDRGISYEQYF. Variable domain in full (rest from reference TRBV5-6 and TRBJ2-7): DAGVTQSPTHLIKTRGQQVTLRCSPKSGHDTVSWYQQALGQGPQFIFQYYEEEERQRGNFPDRFSGHQFPNYSSELNVNALLLGDSALYLCASSLFDRGISYEQYFGPGTRLTVT.

The chain is built from TRBV27 and TRBJ1-3; D is unresolved. The CDR3 totals 15 residues. Germline loops: CDR1 MNHEY, CDR2 SMNVEV (reference sequence). V lost 0 bases and J 0 bases, leaving 6 bases between the germline ends. DNA of the CDR3: TGTGCCAGCAGTTTATCTGTTTACTCTGGAAACACCATATATTTT. Protein: CASSLSVYSGNTIYF.

This chain joins TRBV27 and TRBJ1-2; the match to TRBD1 covers 7 bases. The CDR3 runs 13 residues. In germline, CDR1 is MNHEY, CDR2 SMNVEV (reference sequence). V trimming: 4 bases; J trimming: 7 bases; junction bases outside the gene matches: 6. The CDR3 nucleotides read TGTGCCAGCAGTTCGCCAGGGGGTCGTGGCTACACCTTC. It codes for CASSSPGGRGYTF.

Only a few counts were recorded for this clone. This chain joins TRBV4-1 and TRBJ1-2; 9 bases are shared with TRBD1. Germline-derived CDR1 and CDR2 are MGHRA and YSYEKL. Germline trimming cut 1 base from V and 3 bases from J; bases unmatched to any gene: 9. CDR3 size: 17 residues. Written as DNA, the CDR3 is TGCGCCAGCAGCCAAGGGCTTCGAACAGGGGGCGACTATGGCTACACCTTC. Encoded protein: CASSQGLRTGGDYGYTF.

Worth noting for this clone: An end of the junction differs from the germline gene, which may be a read error. The CDR3 sequence is CASSSPGQGKETQYF. The CDR3 DNA sequence: TGTGCTAGCAGCTCCCCCGGACAGGGGAAAGAGACCCAGTACTTC. V usage is TRBV7-7 and J usage is TRBJ2-5; 9 positions agree with TRBD1. Germline CDR1 is SSHAT and CDR2 is FNYEAQ (reference sequence). This CDR3 is 15 amino acids long.

The chain joins TRBV9 to TRBJ2-1; TRBD2 matches at 13 bases. CDR1 and CDR2 from the germline V gene are SGDLS and YYNGEE. This CDR3 spans 17 amino acids. V lost 3 bases to trimming and J lost 5 bases; unmatched junction nucleotides: 8. The CDR3 bases are TGTGCCAGCAGCGGAAAGATCGGACTAGCGGGAGACAATGAGCAGTTCTTC. Amino acids: CASSGKIGLAGDNEQFF.

This clone was recorded once. CDR3 loop: CASSPRATEAFF. CDR3 DNA: TGTGCCAGCAGCCCCAGGGCCACTGAAGCTTTCTTT. The V call is TRBV7-9, the J call TRBJ1-1; D perhaps matches TRBD1 (5 bases). Trimming stripped 5 bases from V and 4 bases from J, with 8 bases between. Germline values: CDR1 SEHNR, CDR2 FQNEAQ (reference sequence). This CDR3 has 12 residues. Drawing the rest from reference TRBV7-9 and TRBJ1-1, the complete variable domain is DTGVSQNPRHKITKRGQNVTFRCDPISEHNRLYWYRQTLGQGPEFLTYFQNEAQLEKSRLLSDRFSAERPKGSFSTLEIQRTEQGDSAMYLCASSPRATEAFFGQGTRLTVV.

CDR3 DNA sequence: TGTGCCAGCAGCTTTGAGTACGAGCAGTACTTC. Translating it yields CASSFEYEQYF. J is TRBJ2-7 and V is TRBV11-1; D not certain. Germline V CDR1 and CDR2: SGHAT, FQDESV (reference sequence). This CDR3 contains 11 residues. Deletions cut 3 bases from V and 4 bases from J, with 4 bases between.